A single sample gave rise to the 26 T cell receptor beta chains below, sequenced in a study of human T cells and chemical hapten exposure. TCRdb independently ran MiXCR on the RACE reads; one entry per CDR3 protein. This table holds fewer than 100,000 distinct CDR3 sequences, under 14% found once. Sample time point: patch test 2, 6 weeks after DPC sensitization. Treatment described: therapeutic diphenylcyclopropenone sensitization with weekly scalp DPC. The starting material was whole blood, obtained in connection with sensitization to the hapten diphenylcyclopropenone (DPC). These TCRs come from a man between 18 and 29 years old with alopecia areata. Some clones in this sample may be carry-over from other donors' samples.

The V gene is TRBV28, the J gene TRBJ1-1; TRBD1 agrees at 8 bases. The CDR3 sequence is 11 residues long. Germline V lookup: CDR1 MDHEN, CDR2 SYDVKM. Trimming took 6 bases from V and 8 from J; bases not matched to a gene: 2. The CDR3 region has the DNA TGTGCCAGCAGCGGGGACAGGGAAGCTTTCTTT. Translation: CASSGDREAFF.

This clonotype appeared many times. This chain's CDR3 is CSASPTSLTGELFF. The DNA for the CDR3 is TGCAGTGCTAGCCCCACTAGTCTCACCGGGGAGCTGTTTTTT. This sequence joins TRBV20-1 and TRBJ2-2; maybe TRBD2 (5 bases). Germline CDR1 and CDR2: DFQATT and SNEGSKA (reference sequence). The CDR3 runs 14 residues. V lost 3 bases and J 4 bases, leaving 12 bases between the germline ends.

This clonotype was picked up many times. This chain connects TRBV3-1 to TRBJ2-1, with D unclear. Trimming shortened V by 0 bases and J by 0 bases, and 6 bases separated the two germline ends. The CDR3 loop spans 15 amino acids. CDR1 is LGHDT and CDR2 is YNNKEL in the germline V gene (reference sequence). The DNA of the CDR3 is TGTGCCAGCAGCCAAGAGGTTGCCTCCTACAATGAGCAGTTCTTC. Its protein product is CASSQEVASYNEQFF.

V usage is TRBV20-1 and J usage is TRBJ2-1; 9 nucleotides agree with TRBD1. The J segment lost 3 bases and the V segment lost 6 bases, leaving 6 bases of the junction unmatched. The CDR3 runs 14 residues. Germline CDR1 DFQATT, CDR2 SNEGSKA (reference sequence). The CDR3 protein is CSAFGTGNYNEQFF. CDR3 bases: TGCAGTGCCTTCGGGACAGGGAACTACAATGAGCAGTTCTTC.

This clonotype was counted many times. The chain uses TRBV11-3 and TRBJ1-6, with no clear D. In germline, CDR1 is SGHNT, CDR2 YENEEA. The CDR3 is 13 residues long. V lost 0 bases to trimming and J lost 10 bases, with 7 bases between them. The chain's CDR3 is CASSLDNMSPLHF. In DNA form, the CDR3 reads TGTGCCAGCAGCTTAGATAACATGTCACCCCTCCACTTT. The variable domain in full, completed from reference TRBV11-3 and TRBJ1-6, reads EAGVVQSPRYKIIEKKQPVAFWCNPISGHNTLYWYLQNLGQGPELLIRYENEEAVDDSQLPKDRFSAERLKGVDSTLKIQPAELGDSAVYLCASSLDNMSPLHFGNGTRLTVT.

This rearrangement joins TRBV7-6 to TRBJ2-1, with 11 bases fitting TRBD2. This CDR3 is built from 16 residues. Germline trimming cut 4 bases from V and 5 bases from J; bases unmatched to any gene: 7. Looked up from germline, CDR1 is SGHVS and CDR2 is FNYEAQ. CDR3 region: CASSWSTSGGHNEQFF. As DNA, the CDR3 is TGTGCCAGCAGCTGGAGTACTAGCGGGGGCCACAATGAGCAGTTCTTC.

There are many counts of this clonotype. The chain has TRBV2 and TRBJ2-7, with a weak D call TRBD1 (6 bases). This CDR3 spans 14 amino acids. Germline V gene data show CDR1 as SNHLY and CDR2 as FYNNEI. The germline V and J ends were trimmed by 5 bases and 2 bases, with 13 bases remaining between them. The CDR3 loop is CASSTGMIAYEQYF. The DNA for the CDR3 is TGTGCCAGCAGTACAGGGATGATCGCCTACGAGCAGTACTTC.

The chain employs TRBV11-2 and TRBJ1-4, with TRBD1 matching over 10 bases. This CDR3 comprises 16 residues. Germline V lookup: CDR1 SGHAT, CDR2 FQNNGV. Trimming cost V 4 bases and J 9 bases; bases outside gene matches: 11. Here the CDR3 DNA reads TGTGCCAGCAGCTCCCGATTCGGGACAGGGGCGAAAAAACTGTTTTTT. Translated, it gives CASSSRFGTGAKKLFF.

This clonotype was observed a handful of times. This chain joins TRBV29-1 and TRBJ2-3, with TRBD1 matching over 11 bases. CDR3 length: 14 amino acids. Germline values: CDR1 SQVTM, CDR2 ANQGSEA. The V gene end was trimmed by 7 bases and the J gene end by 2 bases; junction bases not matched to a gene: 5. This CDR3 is CSARTGGNTDTQYF. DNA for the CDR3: TGCAGCGCACGGACAGGGGGCAACACAGATACGCAGTATTTT.

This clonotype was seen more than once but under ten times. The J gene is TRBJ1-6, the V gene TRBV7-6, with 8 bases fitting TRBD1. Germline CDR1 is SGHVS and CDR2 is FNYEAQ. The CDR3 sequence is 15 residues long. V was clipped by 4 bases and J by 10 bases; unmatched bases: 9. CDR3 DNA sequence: TGTGCCAGCAGCTCCGACCCAGGGGGCCTCTCACCCCTCCACTTT. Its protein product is CASSSDPGGLSPLHF.

Here the CDR3 DNA reads TGTGCCGCCAGCAGGGGAGCTAGCGGGGCCGGGTATGAGCAGTTCTTC. Its translation is CAASRGASGAGYEQFF. V is TRBV6-5 and J is TRBJ2-1; 9 bases fit TRBD2. This CDR3 comprises 16 residues. Germline CDR1 is MNHEY and CDR2 is SVGAGI. V dropped 11 bases and J dropped 8; count of bases not matched to a gene: 19.

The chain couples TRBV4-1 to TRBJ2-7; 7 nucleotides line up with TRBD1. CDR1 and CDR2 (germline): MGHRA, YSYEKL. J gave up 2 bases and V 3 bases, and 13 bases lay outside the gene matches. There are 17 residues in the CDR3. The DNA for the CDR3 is TGCGCCAGCAGCCACTACCCTCGGGGACAGCTCGCCTACGAGCAGTACTTC. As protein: CASSHYPRGQLAYEQYF.

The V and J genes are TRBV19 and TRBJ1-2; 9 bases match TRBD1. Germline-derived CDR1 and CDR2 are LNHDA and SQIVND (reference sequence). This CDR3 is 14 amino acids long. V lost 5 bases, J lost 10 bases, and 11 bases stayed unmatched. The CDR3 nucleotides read TGTGCCAGTAGTCTATTGACCGGGACAGGGTCCTACACCTTC. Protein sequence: CASSLLTGTGSYTF. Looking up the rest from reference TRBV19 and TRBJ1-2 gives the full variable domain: DGGITQSPKYLFRKEGQNVTLSCEQNLNHDAMYWYRQDPGQGLRLIYYSQIVNDFQKGDIAEGYSVSREKKESFPLTVTSAQKNPTAFYLCASSLLTGTGSYTFGSGTRLTVV.

The CDR3 spells CASSPGGRAAGTIYF. The CDR3 DNA follows: TGTGCCAGCAGCCCAGGGGGACGAGCTGCAGGCACCATATATTTT. This rearrangement joins TRBV7-3 to TRBJ1-3; TRBD1 aligns across 7 bases. Germline assignment: CDR1 SGHTA and CDR2 FQGTGA. With V trimmed by 5 bases and J by 9 bases, 13 bases remained unmatched. The CDR3 is 15 residues long.

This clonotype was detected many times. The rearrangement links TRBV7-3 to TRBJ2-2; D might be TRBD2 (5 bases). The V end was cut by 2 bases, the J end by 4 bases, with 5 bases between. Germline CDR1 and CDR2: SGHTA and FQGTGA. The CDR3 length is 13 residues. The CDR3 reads CASSLRGTGELFF. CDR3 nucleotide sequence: TGTGCCAGCAGCTTACGGGGCACCGGGGAGCTGTTTTTT.

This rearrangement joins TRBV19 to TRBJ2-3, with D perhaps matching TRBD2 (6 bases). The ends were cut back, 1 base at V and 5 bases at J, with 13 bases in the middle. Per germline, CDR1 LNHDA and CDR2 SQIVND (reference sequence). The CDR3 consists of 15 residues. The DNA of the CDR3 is TGTGCCAGTAGTATAGTGGAGGGGCCGCAAGATACGCAGTATTTT. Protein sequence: CASSIVEGPQDTQYF.

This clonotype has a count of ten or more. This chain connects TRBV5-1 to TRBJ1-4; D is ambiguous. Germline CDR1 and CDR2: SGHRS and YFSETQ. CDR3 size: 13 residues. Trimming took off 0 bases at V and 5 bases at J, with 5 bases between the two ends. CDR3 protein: CASSLDDNEKLFF. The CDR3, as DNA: TGCGCCAGCAGCTTGGACGACAATGAAAAACTGTTTTTT. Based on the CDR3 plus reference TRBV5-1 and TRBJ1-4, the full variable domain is KAGVTQTPRYLIKTRGQQVTLSCSPISGHRSVSWYQQTPGQGLQFLFEYFSETQRNKGNFPGRFSGRQFSNSRSEMNVSTLELGDSALYLCASSLDDNEKLFFGSGTQLSVL.

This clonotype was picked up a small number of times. The chain's CDR3 is CASRANEYGGEQFF. The CDR3 region has the DNA TGTGCCAGCCGGGCTAATGAATATGGCGGTGAGCAGTTCTTC. The chain combines TRBV2 with TRBJ2-1; unclear D gene. V was cut by 8 bases and J by 9 bases, with 20 bases left in between. The CDR3 is 14 residues long. Germline V gives CDR1 SNHLY, CDR2 FYNNEI.

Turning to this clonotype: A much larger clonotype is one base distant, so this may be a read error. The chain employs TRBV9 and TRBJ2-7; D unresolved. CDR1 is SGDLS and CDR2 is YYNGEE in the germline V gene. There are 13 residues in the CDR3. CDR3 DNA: TGTGCCAACAGCGAGATTCGCTCCTACGAGCAGTACGTC. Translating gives CANSEIRSYEQYV.

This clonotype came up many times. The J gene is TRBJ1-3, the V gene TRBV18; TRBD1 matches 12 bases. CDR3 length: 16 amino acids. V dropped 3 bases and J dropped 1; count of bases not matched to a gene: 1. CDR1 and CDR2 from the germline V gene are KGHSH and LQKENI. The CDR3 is CASSPGQGASGNTIYF. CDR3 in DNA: TGTGCCAGCTCACCGGGACAGGGGGCATCTGGAAACACCATATATTTT.

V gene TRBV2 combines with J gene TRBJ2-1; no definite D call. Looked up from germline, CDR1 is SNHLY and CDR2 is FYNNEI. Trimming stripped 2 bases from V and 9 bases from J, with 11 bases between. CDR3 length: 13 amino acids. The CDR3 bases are TGTGCCAGCAGTGAATCCCGGCAAGGTGAGCAGTTCTTC. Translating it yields CASSESRQGEQFF.

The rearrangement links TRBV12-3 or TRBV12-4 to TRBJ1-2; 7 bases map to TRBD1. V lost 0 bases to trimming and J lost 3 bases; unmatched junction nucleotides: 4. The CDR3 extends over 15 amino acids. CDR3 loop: CASSLALGQYYGYTF. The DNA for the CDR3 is TGTGCCAGCAGTTTAGCTCTGGGACAGTACTATGGCTACACCTTC.

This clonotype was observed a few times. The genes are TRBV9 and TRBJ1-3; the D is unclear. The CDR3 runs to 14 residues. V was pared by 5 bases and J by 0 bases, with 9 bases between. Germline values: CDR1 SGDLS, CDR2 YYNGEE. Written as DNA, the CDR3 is TGTGCCAGCAGACCTACGGTCTCTGGAAACACCATATATTTT. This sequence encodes CASRPTVSGNTIYF.

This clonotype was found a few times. DNA for the CDR3: TGTGCCAGCAGTTATACACGACGTGTTGGCTACACCTTC. This codes for CASSYTRRVGYTF. The chain is built from TRBV6-5 and TRBJ1-2, with D hard to call. Germline V gene sequence: CDR1 MNHEY, CDR2 SVGAGI. The CDR3 totals 13 residues. V gave up 3 bases and J gave up 7 bases, with 12 bases separating them.

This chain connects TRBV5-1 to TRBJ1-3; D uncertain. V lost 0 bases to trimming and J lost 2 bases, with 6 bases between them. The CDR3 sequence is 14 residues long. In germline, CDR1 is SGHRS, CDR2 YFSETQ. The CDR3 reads CASSLEAAGNTIYF. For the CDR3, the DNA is TGCGCCAGCAGCTTGGAAGCGGCTGGAAACACCATATATTTT.

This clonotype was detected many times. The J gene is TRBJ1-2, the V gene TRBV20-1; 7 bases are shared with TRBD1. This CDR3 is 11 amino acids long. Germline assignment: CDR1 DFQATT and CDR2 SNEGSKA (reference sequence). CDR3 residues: CGLDREYGYTF. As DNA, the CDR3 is TGCGGATTAGACAGGGAATATGGCTACACCTTC.